This TCR beta chain was identified during a study of CD8 T cells in ankylosing spondylitis. General observations from the study: A TCR beta motif of 7 or 8 highly homologous variants appeared characteristic of ankylosing spondylitis blood.

This clonotype occurred many times. Its matching antigen is unknown. The TCR beta libraries were generated through quantitative 5'-RACE incorporating molecular barcodes. In TCRdb, the 5' RACE reads were re-called with MiXCR into one record per CDR3 protein. Here the sample spans approximately 520,000 distinct CDR3 sequences, about 5.7% being singletons. Germline assignment: CDR1 DFQATT and CDR2 SNEGSKA (reference sequence). This CDR3 comprises 15 residues. Between the trimmed V and J ends, which lost 0 bases and 5 bases, there was a span of 17 bases. Sequencing input: blood, either unsorted or a sorted T cell fraction (not recorded which). The receptor comes from a male donor with ankylosing spondylitis. The chain employs TRBV20-1 and TRBJ2-7, with D possibly called TRBD1 or TRBD2 (5 bases each). The CDR3 loop is CSARDWTTSGNEQYF. CDR3 nucleotide sequence: TGCAGTGCTAGAGATTGGACAACCTCCGGGAACGAGCAGTACTTC.